Listed below are T cell receptor beta chains from one sample, sequenced in a study of cytomegalovirus exposure and HLA in healthy donors. Clones were sequenced by immunoSEQ multiplex PCR, and TCRdb holds only the in-frame ones, with some missing. The sample shows around 100,000 clones, approximately 80% of them seen only once. The sequencing sample was made of PBMCs. The receptors were sampled from a woman between 35 and 50 years old in good health and CMV-seropositive. Both conserved end residues are part of each CDR3. The order of the fields is V gene, clone size, J gene, D gene, CDR3 DNA, CDR3 protein. The D gene is left open where the match is weak. Clone size is stated in some rows and not others, as once, few, many or a class when expanded.

TRBV28	NA	TRBJ2-7	TRBD1	TGTGCCAGCAGTTTAGGGACAGGCTTCTACGAGCAGTACTTC	CASSLGTGFYEQYF
TRBV6-5	NA	TRBJ1-6	NA	TGTGCCAGCAGTTACGAGTGGCGGGCCCCCGGATCACCCCTCCACTTT	CASSYEWRAPGSPLHF
TRBV11-2	NA	TRBJ1-3	NA	TGTGCCAGCAGCTTGCGGGCGGGAAACACCATATATTTT	CASSLRAGNTIYF
TRBV9	NA	TRBJ2-3	TRBD2	TGTGCCAGCAGCGCCCACGAAAGACTAGCGGGAGTCACAGATACGCAGTATTTT	CASSAHERLAGVTDTQYF
TRBV11-3	NA	TRBJ2-7	TRBD2	TGTGCCAGCAGCTACCGAGCGGGAGGGCGGTACGAGCAGTACTTC	CASSYRAGGRYEQYF
TRBV19	NA	TRBJ2-3	TRBD2	TGTGCCAGTAGTCTACTAGCGGGAGGGCCAGATACGCAGTATTTT	CASSLLAGGPDTQYF
TRBV7-2	few	TRBJ1-5	NA	TGTGCCAGCAGCTTAAATATGCAGGTAGATCGACCCCAGCATTTT	CASSLNMQVDRPQHF
TRBV4-1	once	TRBJ1-3	NA	TGCGCCAGCAGTGCCGACAGCCGATCTGGAAACACCATATATTTT	CASSADSRSGNTIYF
TRBV7-9	NA	TRBJ2-3	TRBD2	TGTGCCAGCAGCTTGCAGCGGGAGGGAGATACGCAGTATTTT	CASSLQREGDTQYF
TRBV5-1	NA	TRBJ2-5	TRBD1	TGCGCCAGCAGCCAACAGGGGGCGCGGGAGACCCAGTACTTC	CASSQQGARETQYF
TRBV30	NA	TRBJ2-1	TRBD2	TGTGCCTGGACTAGCGGGGGCAATGAGCAGTTCTTC	CAWTSGGNEQFF
TRBV9	few	TRBJ1-1	TRBD1	TGTGCCAGCAGCGCCCGGACAGGGTTGGTAGAAGCTTTCTTT	CASSARTGLVEAFF
TRBV2	NA	TRBJ1-5	NA	TGTACCAGCAGCAAGGAGGGGTATCAGCCCCAGCATTTT	CTSSKEGYQPQHF
TRBV28	NA	TRBJ2-5	TRBD1	TGTGCCAGCAGCCCAAGTTTAGGGGGAAGGGGGATGACCGACAGGGGCGGACAAGAGACCCAGTACTTC	CASSPSLGGRGMTDRGGQETQYF
TRBV7-2	few	TRBJ2-1	NA	TGTGCCAGCAGCCTCCAGTTCTTC	CASSLQFF
TRBV27	many	TRBJ2-7	NA	TGTGCCAGCAGTCCTTTTGGGACTCGCTACGAGCAGTACTTC	CASSPFGTRYEQYF
TRBV19	NA	TRBJ2-7	NA	TGTGCCACCGAGGGCCCAACCTACGAGCAGTACTTC	CATEGPTYEQYF
TRBV29-1	few	TRBJ1-2	TRBD1	TGCAGCGTGGGGGGGGACAGGGCGTTGTATGGCTACACCTTC	CSVGGDRALYGYTF
TRBV13	NA	TRBJ2-2	TRBD1	TGTGCCAGCAGCCCGCTGGGGACAGGGAACACCGGGGAGCTGTTTTTT	CASSPLGTGNTGELFF
TRBV5-1	NA	TRBJ2-2	NA	TGCGCCAGCAGCGTAGTCTCAACCGGGGAGCTGTTTTTT	CASSVVSTGELFF
TRBV4-1	few	TRBJ2-2	TRBD2	TGCGCCAGCAGCCAAATAGTAGCGGGAGTTGTAGAGAACACCGGGGAGCTGTTTTTT	CASSQIVAGVVENTGELFF
TRBV5-4	NA	TRBJ2-6	NA	TGTGCCAGCAGCTTGGCCAGAGGAGGTGGGGCCAACGTCCTGACTTTC	CASSLARGGGANVLTF